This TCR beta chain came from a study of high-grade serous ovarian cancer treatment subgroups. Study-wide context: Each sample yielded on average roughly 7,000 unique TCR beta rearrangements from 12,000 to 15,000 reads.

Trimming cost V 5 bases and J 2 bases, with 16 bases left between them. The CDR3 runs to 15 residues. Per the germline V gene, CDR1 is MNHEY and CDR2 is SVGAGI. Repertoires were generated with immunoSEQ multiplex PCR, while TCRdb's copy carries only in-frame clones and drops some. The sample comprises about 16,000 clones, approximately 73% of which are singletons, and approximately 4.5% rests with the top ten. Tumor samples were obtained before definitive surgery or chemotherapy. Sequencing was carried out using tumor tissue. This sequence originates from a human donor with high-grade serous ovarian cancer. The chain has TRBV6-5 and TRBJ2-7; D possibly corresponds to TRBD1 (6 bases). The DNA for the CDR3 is TGTGCCAGCAGTAAACTTCCGGGACAACCCTACGAGCAGTACTTC. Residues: CASSKLPGQPYEQYF.